This TCR beta chain was captured in a study of blood T cell repertoires in COVID-19. Whole-study context: Sites in the United States, Italy and Spain provided acute and convalescent COVID-19 samples.

Authors' data handling: Amplified reference gene primers provided the basis for estimating nucleated cell counts. Produced via immunoSEQ multiplex PCR; TCRdb's table is partial and in-frame only. V and J calls and clone size follow that table, whereas D and trimming were derived from the DNA. The data hold a few hundred thousand clones, with approximately 86% observed a single time. V lost 2 bases, J lost 5 bases, and 6 bases lay in between. Germline V gene data show CDR1 as SGHVS and CDR2 as FQNEAQ. This CDR3 comprises 12 residues. Sequencing was done on a sample of peripheral blood. The chain uses TRBV7-8 and TRBJ1-1; the D gene is possibly TRBD1 (5 bases). This receptor was obtained from a man in his forties or fifties who had recovered from COVID-19. As DNA, the CDR3 is TGTGCCAGCAGCTTACGGGGGACTGAAGCTTTCTTT. Translated: CASSLRGTEAFF.